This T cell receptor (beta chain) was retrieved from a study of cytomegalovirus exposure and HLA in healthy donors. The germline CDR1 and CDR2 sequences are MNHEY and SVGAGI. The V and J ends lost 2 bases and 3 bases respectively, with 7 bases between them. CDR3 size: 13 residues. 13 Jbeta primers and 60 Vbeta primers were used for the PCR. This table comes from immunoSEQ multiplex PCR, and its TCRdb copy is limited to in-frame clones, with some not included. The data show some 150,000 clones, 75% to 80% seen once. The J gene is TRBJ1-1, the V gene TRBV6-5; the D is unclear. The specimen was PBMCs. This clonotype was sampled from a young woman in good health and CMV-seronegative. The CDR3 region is CASSYGRYTEAFF. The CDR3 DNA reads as TGTGCCAGCAGTTACGGGAGATACACTGAAGCTTTCTTT.